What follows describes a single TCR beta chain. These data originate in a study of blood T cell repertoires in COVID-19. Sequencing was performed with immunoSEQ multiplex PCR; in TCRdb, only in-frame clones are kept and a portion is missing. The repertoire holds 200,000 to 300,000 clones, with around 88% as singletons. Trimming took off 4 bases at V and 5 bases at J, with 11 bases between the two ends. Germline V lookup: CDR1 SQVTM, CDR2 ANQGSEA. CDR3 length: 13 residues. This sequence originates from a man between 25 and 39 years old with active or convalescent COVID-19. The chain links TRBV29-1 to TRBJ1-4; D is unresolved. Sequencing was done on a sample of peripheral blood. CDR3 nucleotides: TGCAGCGTTGTGATTACGGGGAATGAAAAACTGTTTTTT. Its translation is CSVVITGNEKLFF.